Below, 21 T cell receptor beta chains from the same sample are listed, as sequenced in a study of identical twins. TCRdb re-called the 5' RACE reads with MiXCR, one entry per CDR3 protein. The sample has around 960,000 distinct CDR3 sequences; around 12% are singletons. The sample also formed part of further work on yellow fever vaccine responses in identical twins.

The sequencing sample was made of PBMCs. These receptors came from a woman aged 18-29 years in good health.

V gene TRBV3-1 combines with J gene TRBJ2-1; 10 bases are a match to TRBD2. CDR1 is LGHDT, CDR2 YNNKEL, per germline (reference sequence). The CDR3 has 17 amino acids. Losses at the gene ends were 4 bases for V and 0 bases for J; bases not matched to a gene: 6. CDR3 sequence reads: CASSLRTSGLSYNEQFF. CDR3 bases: TGTGCCAGCAGCCTTCGGACTAGCGGCCTCTCCTACAATGAGCAGTTCTTC.

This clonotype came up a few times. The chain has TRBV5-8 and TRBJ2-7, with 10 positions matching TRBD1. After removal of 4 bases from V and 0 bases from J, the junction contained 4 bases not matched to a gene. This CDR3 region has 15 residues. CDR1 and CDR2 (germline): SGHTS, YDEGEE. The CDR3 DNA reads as TGTGCCAGCAGCCAAGGGACAGGGGTCTCCTACGAGCAGTACTTC. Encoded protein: CASSQGTGVSYEQYF.

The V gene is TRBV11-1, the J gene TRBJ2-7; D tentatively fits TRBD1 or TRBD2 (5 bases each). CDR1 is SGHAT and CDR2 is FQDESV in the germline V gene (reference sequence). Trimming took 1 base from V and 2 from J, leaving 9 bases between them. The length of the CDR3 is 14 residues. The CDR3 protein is CASSLVGPAYEQYV. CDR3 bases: TGTGCCAGCAGCTTAGTGGGACCTGCCTACGAGCAGTACGTC.

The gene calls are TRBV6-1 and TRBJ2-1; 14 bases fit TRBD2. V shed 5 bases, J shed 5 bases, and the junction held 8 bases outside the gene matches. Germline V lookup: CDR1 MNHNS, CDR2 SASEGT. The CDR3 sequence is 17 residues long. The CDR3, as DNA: TGTGCCAGCAGTCTCGCCCCGGGACTAGCGGGGGACAATGAGCAGTTCTTC. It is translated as CASSLAPGLAGDNEQFF.

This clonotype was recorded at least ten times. The CDR3 DNA reads as TGCAGCGTTGAAGACAGACCCGGGGGAGATACGCAGTATTTT. Encoded protein: CSVEDRPGGDTQYF. The chain recombines TRBV29-1 with TRBJ2-3, with a possible D match to TRBD2 (6 bases). The germline V and J ends were trimmed by 0 bases and 5 bases, with 12 bases remaining between them. Germline assignment: CDR1 SQVTM and CDR2 ANQGSEA. The CDR3 spans 14 residues.

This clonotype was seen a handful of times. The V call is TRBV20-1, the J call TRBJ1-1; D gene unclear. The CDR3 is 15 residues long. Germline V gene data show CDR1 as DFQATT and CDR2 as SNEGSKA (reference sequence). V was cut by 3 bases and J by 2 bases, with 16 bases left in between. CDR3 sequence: CSARDPQLVNTEAFF. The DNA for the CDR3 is TGCAGTGCTAGGGACCCCCAACTGGTAAACACTGAAGCTTTCTTT.

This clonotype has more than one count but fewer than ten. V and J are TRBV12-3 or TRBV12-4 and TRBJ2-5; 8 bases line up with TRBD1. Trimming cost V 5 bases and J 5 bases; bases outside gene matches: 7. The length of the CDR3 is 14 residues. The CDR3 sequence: CASSQGTGTETQYF. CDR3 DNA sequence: TGTGCCAGCAGTCAAGGGACAGGTACCGAGACCCAGTACTTC.

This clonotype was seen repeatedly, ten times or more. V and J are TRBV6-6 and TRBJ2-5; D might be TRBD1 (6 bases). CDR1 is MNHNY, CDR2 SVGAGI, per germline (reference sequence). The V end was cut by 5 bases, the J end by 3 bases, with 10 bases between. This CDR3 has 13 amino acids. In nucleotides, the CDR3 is TGTGCCAGCAGTCTTTGGACAGAAGAGACCCAGTACTTC. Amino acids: CASSLWTEETQYF.

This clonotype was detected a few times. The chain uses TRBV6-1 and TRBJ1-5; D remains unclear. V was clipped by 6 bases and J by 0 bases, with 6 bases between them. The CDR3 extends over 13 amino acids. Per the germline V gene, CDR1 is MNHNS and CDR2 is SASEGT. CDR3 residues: CASSEFSNQPQHF. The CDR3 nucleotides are TGTGCCAGCAGCGAATTTAGCAATCAGCCCCAGCATTTT.

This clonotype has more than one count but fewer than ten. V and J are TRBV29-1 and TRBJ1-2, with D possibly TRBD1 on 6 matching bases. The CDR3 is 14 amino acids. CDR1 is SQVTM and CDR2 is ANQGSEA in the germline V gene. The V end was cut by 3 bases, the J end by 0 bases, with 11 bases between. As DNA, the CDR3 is TGCAGCGTTGACGCCGGGGGCTCTAACTATGGCTACACCTTC. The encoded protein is CSVDAGGSNYGYTF.

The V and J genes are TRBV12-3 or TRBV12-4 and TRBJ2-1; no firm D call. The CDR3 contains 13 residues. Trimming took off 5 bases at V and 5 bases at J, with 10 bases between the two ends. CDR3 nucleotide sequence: TGTGCCAGCAGTAGCCACAGAGACAATGAGCAGTTCTTC. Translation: CASSSHRDNEQFF.

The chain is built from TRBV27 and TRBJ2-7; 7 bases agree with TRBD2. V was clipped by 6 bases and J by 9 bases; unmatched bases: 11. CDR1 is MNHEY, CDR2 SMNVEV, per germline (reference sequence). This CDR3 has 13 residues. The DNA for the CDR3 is TGTGCCAGCAGACCGGGACTAACGGGCTGGCAGTACTTC. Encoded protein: CASRPGLTGWQYF.

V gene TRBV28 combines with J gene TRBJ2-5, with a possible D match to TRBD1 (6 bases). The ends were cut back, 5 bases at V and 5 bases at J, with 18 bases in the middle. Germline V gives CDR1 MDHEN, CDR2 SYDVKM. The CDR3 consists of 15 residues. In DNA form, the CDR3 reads TGTGCCAGCAGTCCCCGAGGCAGGGGATGGGAGACCCAGTACTTC. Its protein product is CASSPRGRGWETQYF.

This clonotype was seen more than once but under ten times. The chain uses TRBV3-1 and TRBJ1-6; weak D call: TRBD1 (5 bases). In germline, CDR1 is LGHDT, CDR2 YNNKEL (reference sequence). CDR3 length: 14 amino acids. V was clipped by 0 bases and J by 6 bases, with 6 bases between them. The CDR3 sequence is CASSQEQVNSPLHF. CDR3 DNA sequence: TGTGCCAGCAGCCAAGAACAGGTTAATTCACCCCTCCACTTT. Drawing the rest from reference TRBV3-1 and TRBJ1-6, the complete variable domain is DTAVSQTPKYLVTQMGNDKSIKCEQNLGHDTMYWYKQDSKKFLKIMFSYNNKELIINETVPNRFSPKSPDKAHLNLHINSLELGDSAVYFCASSQEQVNSPLHFGNGTRLTVT.

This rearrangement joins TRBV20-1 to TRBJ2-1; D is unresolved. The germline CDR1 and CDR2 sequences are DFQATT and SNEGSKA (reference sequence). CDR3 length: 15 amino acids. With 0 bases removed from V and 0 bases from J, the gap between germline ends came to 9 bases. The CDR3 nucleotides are TGCAGTGCTAGAGACCTTAGGACCTCCTACAATGAGCAGTTCTTC. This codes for CSARDLRTSYNEQFF.

The CDR3 loop is CASSQARTSGVGDEQFF. The CDR3 DNA is TGTGCCAGCAGCCAGGCCCGGACTAGCGGGGTTGGGGATGAGCAGTTCTTC. The chain employs TRBV3-1 and TRBJ2-1, with TRBD2 identical over 12 bases. Germline CDR1 is LGHDT and CDR2 is YNNKEL (reference sequence). The CDR3 consists of 17 residues. Unmatched junction bases numbered 11, after V lost 3 bases and J lost 8 bases.

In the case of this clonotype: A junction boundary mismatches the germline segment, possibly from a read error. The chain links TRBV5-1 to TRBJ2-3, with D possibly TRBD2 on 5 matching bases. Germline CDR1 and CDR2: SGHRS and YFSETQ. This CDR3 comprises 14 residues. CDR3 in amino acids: CASGLVPGADTQYF. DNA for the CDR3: TGCGCCAGCGGCTTGGTCCCCGGGGCAGATACGCAGTATTTT.

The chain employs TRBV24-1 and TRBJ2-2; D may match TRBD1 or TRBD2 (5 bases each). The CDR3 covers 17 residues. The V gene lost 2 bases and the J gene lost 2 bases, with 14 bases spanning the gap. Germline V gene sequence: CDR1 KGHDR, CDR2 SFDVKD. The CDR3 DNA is TGTGCCACCAGTGATTCTCGGCAGGGAGTAAACACCGGGGAGCTGTTTTTT. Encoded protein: CATSDSRQGVNTGELFF.

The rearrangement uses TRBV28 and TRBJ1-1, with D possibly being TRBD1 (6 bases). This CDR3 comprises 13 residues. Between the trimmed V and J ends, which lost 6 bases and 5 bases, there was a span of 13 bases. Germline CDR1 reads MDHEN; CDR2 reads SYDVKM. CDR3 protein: CASRQGVWTEAFF. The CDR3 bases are TGTGCCAGCAGACAGGGTGTATGGACTGAAGCTTTCTTT.

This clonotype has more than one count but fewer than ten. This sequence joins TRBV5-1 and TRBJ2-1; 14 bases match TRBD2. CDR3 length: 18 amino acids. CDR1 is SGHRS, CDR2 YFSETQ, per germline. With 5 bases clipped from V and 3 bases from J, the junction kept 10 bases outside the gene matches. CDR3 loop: CASSTGLAGVRIYNEQFF. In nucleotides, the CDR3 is TGCGCCAGCAGTACGGGACTAGCGGGAGTCCGGATCTACAATGAGCAGTTCTTC.

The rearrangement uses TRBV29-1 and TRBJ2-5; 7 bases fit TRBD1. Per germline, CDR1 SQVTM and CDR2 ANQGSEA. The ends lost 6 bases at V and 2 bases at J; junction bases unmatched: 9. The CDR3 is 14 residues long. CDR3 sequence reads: CSVKPPGQQETQYF. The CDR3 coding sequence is TGCAGCGTCAAACCGCCGGGACAGCAAGAGACCCAGTACTTC.